The clone carrying this TCR beta chain was seen ten or more times. This sample stems from a study of T cells of healthy individuals. Trimming took off 5 bases at V and 4 bases at J, with 9 bases between the two ends. Per germline, CDR1 SGHDN and CDR2 FVKESK. The CDR3 has 13 amino acids. TCRdb ran MiXCR on the 5' RACE reads and lists one entry per CDR3 protein. Among around 90,000 distinct CDR3 sequences, approximately 4.7% were seen once, and the ten largest hold around 6.9%. The receptor's source is a female donor in good health. The gene calls are TRBV14 and TRBJ2-1; possibly TRBD1 for D (6 bases). The CDR3 is CASSSQGYNEQFF. DNA of the CDR3: TGTGCCAGCAGCTCACAGGGATACAATGAGCAGTTCTTC.